The 13 T cell receptor beta chains reported below all come from one sample, sequenced in a study of cytomegalovirus exposure and HLA in healthy donors. Assay used: immunoSEQ multiplex PCR; TCRdb lists only in-frame clones, some missing. The sample lists about 200,000 clones; about nine tenths were seen once. The sequenced sample was PBMCs. These receptors came from a woman between 18 and 29 years old in good health and CMV-seropositive.

This chain connects TRBV27 to TRBJ2-1; 10 bases line up with TRBD2. Losses at the gene ends were 2 bases for V and 6 bases for J; bases not matched to a gene: 4. The CDR3 contains 15 residues. Per the germline V gene, CDR1 is MNHEY and CDR2 is SMNVEV (reference sequence). The CDR3 spells CASSLASGSLNEQFF. The DNA for the CDR3 is TGTGCCAGCAGTTTAGCTAGCGGGAGTCTCAATGAGCAGTTCTTC.

This rearrangement joins TRBV6-5 to TRBJ2-1; D possibly corresponds to TRBD2 (6 bases). The V and J ends lost 6 bases and 2 bases respectively, with 14 bases between them. Germline CDR1 and CDR2: MNHEY and SVGAGI. CDR3 length equals 15 residues. The CDR3 sequence is CASSHRDFPYNEQFF. As DNA, the CDR3 is TGTGCCAGCAGCCACCGGGACTTCCCCTACAATGAGCAGTTCTTC.

The chain employs TRBV5-1 and TRBJ2-3; possible D gene TRBD2, 5 bases. Germline CDR1 SGHRS, CDR2 YFSETQ. The CDR3 has 16 residues. Trimming shortened V by 0 bases and J by 3 bases, and 14 bases separated the two germline ends. The CDR3 DNA reads TGCGCCAGCAGCTTGGGGGCGGGCTTTCGAACAGATACGCAGTATTTT. This encodes CASSLGAGFRTDTQYF. The variable domain in full, completed from reference TRBV5-1 and TRBJ2-3, reads KAGVTQTPRYLIKTRGQQVTLSCSPISGHRSVSWYQQTPGQGLQFLFEYFSETQRNKGNFPGRFSGRQFSNSRSEMNVSTLELGDSALYLCASSLGAGFRTDTQYFGPGTRLTVL.

The J gene is TRBJ2-2, the V gene TRBV30; TRBD1 aligns across 10 bases. J gave up 2 bases and V 6 bases, and 9 bases lay outside the gene matches. The CDR3 sequence is 16 residues long. CDR1 is GTSNPN and CDR2 is SVGIG in the germline V gene (reference sequence). In DNA, the CDR3 is TGTGCCTGTATGAAAGACAGGGGGCGTAACACCGGGGAGCTGTTTTTT. This translates into CACMKDRGRNTGELFF.

The J gene is TRBJ2-6, the V gene TRBV9, with TRBD1 matching 7 bases. This CDR3 has 18 amino acids. V dropped 4 bases and J dropped 0; count of bases not matched to a gene: 10. CDR1 is SGDLS and CDR2 is YYNGEE in the germline V gene. This CDR3 reads CASSTRTGPYSGANVLTF. The DNA of the CDR3 is TGTGCCAGCAGCACTCGGACAGGACCCTACTCTGGGGCCAACGTCCTGACTTTC.

The chain employs TRBV5-1 and TRBJ2-5; 8 nucleotides line up with TRBD1. This CDR3 spans 14 amino acids. The germline V gene encodes CDR1 SGHRS and CDR2 YFSETQ. V was clipped by 3 bases and J by 6 bases; unmatched bases: 7. CDR3 nucleotide sequence: TGCGCCAGCAGCTCAGGGGGCACCATGAAGACCCAGTACTTC. The encoded protein is CASSSGGTMKTQYF.

This chain links TRBV4-1 with TRBJ2-7; D is uncertain. The CDR3 totals 14 residues. Between the trimmed V and J ends, which lost 2 bases and 5 bases, there was a span of 13 bases. Germline-derived CDR1 and CDR2 are MGHRA and YSYEKL. DNA of the CDR3: TGCGCCAGCAGCCAATCGTTGGCGCAGGACGAGCAGTACTTC. It yields the protein CASSQSLAQDEQYF.

The chain has TRBV27 and TRBJ2-2; D not certain. The CDR3 runs 13 residues. CDR1 is MNHEY and CDR2 is SMNVEV in the germline V gene (reference sequence). The V end lost 5 bases, the J end lost 2 bases, and 6 bases lay between the germline ends. The DNA of the CDR3 is TGTGCCAGCAGTCCGTTTAACACCGGGGAGCTGTTTTTT. Translated, it gives CASSPFNTGELFF.

The gene calls are TRBV11-2 and TRBJ2-3, with TRBD2 matching over 8 bases. CDR3 length equals 15 residues. The trim removed 3 bases at V and 6 bases at J, leaving 8 bases unmatched. Germline V gene lookup returns CDR1 SGHAT and CDR2 FQNNGV. The CDR3 DNA is TGTGCCAGCAGCTTGATTGGCGGGAGGTCGGATACGCAGTATTTT. This sequence encodes CASSLIGGRSDTQYF.

In this sample, this clone turned up a few times. The CDR3 loop reads CAWGRDTEAFF. As DNA, the CDR3 is TGTGCCTGGGGGCGAGACACTGAAGCTTTCTTT. The chain employs TRBV30 and TRBJ1-1; D not resolved. Germline V lookup: CDR1 GTSNPN, CDR2 SVGIG (reference sequence). V lost 5 bases and J 3 bases, leaving 7 bases between the germline ends. The CDR3 totals 11 residues.

The chain carries TRBV6-5 and TRBJ1-5; no clear D. From germline, CDR1 is MNHEY and CDR2 SVGAGI. This CDR3 contains 14 residues. V was shortened by 8 bases and J by 0 bases, with 11 bases between the two germline ends. The CDR3 loop is CASSPGNSNQPQHF. The CDR3 nucleotides read TGTGCCAGCTCCCCGGGAAATAGCAATCAGCCCCAGCATTTT.

The rearrangement uses TRBV5-1 and TRBJ1-2, with D possibly matching TRBD1 (6 bases). The V and J ends lost 0 bases and 8 bases respectively, with 14 bases between them. This CDR3 has 14 residues. Per germline, CDR1 SGHRS and CDR2 YFSETQ. This CDR3 reads CASSLVTGQEGYTF. The CDR3 nucleotides read TGCGCCAGCAGCTTGGTTACAGGGCAGGAGGGCTACACCTTC.

This clone has just a few counts. The rearrangement uses TRBV28 and TRBJ2-7; D possibly corresponds to TRBD2 (6 bases). This CDR3 is built from 14 residues. Germline V gives CDR1 MDHEN, CDR2 SYDVKM. The V gene lost 0 bases and the J gene lost 4 bases, with 10 bases spanning the gap. The CDR3, as DNA: TGTGCCAGCAGTTTATGGCTTAGCGGATACGAGCAGTACTTC. It is translated as CASSLWLSGYEQYF.